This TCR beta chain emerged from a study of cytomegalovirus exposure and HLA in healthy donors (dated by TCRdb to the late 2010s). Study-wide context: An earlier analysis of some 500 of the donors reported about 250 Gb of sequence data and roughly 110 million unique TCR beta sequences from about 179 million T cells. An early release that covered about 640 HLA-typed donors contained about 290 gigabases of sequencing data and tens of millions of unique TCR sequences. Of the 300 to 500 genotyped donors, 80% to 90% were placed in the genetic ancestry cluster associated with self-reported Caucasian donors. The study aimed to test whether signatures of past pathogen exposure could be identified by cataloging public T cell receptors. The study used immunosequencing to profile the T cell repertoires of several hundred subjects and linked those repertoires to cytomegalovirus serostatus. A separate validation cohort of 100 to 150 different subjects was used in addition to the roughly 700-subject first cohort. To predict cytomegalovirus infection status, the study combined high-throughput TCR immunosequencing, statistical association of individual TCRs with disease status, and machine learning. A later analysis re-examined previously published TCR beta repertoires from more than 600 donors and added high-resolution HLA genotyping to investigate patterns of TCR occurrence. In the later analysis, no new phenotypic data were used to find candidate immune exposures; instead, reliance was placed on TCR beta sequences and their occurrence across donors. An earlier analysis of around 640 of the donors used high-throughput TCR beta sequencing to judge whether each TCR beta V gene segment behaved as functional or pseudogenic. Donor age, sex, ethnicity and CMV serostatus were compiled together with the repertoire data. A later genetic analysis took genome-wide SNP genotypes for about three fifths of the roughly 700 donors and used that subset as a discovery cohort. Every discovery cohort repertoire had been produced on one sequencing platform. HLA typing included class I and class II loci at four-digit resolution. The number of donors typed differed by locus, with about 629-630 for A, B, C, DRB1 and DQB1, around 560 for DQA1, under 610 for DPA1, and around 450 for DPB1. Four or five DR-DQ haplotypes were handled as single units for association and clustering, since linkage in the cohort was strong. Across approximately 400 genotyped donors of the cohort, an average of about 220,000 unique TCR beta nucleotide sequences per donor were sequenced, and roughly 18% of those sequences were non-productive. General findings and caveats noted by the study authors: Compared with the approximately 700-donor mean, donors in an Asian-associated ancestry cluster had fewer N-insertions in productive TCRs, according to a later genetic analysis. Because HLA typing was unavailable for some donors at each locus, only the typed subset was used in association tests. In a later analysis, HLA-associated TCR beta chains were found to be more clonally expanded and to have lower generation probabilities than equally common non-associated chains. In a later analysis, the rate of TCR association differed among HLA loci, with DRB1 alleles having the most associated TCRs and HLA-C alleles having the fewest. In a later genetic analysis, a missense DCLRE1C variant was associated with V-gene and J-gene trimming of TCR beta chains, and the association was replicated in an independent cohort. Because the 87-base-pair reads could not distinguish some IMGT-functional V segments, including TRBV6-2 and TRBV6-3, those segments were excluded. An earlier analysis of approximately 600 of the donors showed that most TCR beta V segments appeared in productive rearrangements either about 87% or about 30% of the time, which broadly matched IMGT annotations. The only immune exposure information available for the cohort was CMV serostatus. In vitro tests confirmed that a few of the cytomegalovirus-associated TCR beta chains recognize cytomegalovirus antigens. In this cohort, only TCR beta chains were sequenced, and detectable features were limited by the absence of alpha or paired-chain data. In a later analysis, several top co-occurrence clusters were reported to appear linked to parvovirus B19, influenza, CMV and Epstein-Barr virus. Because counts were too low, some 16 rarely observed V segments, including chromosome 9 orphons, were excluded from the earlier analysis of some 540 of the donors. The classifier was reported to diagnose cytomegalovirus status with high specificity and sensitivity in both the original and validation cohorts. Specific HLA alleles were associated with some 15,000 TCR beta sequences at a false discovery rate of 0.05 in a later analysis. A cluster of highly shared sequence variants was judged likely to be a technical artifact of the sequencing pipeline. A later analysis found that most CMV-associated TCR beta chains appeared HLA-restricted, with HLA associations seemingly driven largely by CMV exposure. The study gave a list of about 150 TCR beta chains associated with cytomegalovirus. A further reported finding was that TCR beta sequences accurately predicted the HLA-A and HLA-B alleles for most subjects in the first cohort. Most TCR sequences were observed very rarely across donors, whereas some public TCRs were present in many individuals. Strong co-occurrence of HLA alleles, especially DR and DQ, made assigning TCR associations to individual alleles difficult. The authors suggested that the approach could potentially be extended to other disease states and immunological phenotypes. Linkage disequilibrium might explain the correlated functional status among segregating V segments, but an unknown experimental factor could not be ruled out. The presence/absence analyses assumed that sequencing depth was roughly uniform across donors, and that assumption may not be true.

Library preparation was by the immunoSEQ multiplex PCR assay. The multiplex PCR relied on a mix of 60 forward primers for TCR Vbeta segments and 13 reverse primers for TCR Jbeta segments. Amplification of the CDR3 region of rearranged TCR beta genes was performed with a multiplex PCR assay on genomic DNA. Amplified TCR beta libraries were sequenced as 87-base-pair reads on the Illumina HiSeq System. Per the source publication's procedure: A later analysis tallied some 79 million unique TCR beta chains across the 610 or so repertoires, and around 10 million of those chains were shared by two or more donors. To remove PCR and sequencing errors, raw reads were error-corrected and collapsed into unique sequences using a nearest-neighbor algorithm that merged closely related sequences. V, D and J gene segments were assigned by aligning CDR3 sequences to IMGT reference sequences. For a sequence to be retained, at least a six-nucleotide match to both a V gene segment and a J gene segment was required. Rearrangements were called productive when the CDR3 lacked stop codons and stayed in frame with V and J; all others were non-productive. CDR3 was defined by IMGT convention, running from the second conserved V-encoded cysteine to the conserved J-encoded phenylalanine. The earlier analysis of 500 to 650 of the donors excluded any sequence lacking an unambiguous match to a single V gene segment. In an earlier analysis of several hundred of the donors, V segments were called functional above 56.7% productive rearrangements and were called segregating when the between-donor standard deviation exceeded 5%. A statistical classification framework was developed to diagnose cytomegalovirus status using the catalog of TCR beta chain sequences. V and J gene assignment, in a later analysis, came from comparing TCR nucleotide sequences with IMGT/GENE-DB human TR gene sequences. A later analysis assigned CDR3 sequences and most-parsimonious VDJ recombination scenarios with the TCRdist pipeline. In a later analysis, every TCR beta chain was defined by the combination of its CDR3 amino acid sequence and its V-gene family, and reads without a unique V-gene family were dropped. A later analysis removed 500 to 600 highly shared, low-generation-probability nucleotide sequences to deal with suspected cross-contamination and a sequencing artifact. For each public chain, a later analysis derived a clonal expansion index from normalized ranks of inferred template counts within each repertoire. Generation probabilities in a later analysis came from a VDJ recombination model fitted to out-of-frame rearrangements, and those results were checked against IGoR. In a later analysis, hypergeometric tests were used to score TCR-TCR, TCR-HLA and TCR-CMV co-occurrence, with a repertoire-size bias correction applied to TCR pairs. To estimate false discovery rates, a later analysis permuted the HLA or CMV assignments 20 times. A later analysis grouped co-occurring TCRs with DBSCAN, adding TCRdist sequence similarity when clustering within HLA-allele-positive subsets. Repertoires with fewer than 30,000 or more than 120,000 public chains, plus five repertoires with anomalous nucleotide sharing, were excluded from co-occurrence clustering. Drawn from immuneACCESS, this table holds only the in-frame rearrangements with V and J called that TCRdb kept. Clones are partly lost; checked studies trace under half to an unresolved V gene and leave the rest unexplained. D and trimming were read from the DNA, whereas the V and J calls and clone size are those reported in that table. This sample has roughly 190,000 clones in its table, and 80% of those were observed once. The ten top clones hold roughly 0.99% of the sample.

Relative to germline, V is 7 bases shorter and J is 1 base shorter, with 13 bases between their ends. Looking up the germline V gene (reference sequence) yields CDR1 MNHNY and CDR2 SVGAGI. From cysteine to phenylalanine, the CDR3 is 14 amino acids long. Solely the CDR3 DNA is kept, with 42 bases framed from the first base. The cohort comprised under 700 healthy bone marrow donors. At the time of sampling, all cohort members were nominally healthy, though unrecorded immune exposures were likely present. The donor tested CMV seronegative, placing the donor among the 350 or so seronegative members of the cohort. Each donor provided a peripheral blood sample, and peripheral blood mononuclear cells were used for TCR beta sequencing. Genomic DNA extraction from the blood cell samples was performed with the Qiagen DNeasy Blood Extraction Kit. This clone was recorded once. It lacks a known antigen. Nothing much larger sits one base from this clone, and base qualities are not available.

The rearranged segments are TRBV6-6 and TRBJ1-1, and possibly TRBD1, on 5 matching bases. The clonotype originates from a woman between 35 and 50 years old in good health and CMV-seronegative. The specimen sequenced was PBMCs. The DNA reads TGTGCCAGCATTCCAGGGTTGGGGAACACTGAAGCTTTCTTT. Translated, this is CASIPGLGNTEAFF.